This TCR beta chain was observed in a study of identical twins. General observations from the study: Twin pairs had excess sharing that was weaker in beta out-of-frame sequences. Out-of-frame TCR alpha sharing in monozygotic twins exceeded recombination model predictions. Because invariant MAIT and iNKT cells could be present, zero-insertion analyses could be partly confounded.

This clonotype was picked up many times. Its antigen is currently unknown. MiXCR was run by TCRdb on the 5' RACE reads, yielding one entry per CDR3 protein. The sample contains a few hundred thousand distinct CDR3 sequences, 18% of which appear only once. This clonotype was obtained from a man aged 50 to 60 in good health. Input material: naive T cells sorted from blood.

The CDR3 sequence: CASSLSFRGIDTQYF. CDR3 sequence (DNA): TGCGCCAGCAGCTTGTCTTTTAGGGGAATAGATACGCAGTATTTT. This chain joins TRBV5-1 and TRBJ2-3; a weak D match, TRBD1 (5 bases). V dropped 1 base and J dropped 5 bases, with 14 bases sitting between them. This CDR3 has 15 residues. Germline V gene sequence: CDR1 SGHRS, CDR2 YFSETQ.